The 16 T cell receptor beta chains below were found in one sample sequenced in a study of blood T cell repertoires in COVID-19. The repertoire was sequenced with immunoSEQ multiplex PCR; TCRdb's copy has only in-frame clones and lacks some. The sample has about 100,000 clones; over 75% are singletons. Sequencing input: peripheral blood. These receptors were taken from a human donor in a cohort sampled during active COVID-19.

The CDR3 nucleotides are TGTGCCAGCAGCGAAAGGACAGGGGACACCGGGGAGCTGTTTTTT. As protein: CASSERTGDTGELFF. The chain couples TRBV7-2 to TRBJ2-2, with 9 positions matching TRBD1. The germline gives CDR1 SGHTA, CDR2 FQGNSA. V lost 5 bases and J lost 3; bases outside the gene matches: 4. CDR3 size: 15 residues.

This rearrangement joins TRBV6-5 to TRBJ2-7, with TRBD2 identical over 8 bases. V shed 2 bases and J 6 bases; nucleotides not matched to a gene: 6. CDR1 MNHEY and CDR2 SVGAGI come from the germline V gene. The CDR3 has 14 residues. CDR3 residues: CASSYGTSVSEQYF. The CDR3 nucleotides are TGTGCCAGCAGTTACGGGACTAGTGTGTCCGAGCAGTACTTC.

This clone has a handful of counts. The chain carries TRBV27 and TRBJ2-7, with a weak D call TRBD1 (5 bases). The CDR3 runs to 13 residues. Germline loops: CDR1 MNHEY, CDR2 SMNVEV (reference sequence). V lost 6 bases and J lost 3, with 12 bases in between. The CDR3 reads CASSSGSLYEQYF. The CDR3 DNA sequence: TGTGCCAGCAGCTCAGGGTCCCTCTACGAGCAGTACTTC.

J is TRBJ1-2 and V is TRBV7-2; weak D call: TRBD1 (5 bases). The V end was cut by 1 base, the J end by 8 bases, with 11 bases between. The length of the CDR3 is 13 residues. Per germline, CDR1 SGHTA and CDR2 FQGNSA. CDR3 nucleotides: TGTGCCAGCAGCTTAGTGTCGGGGGACGGCTACACCTTC. Protein sequence: CASSLVSGDGYTF.

The rearrangement joins TRBV5-4 to TRBJ1-2; 7 nucleotides line up with TRBD1. This CDR3 has 15 residues. Unmatched junction bases numbered 6, after V lost 3 bases and J lost 1 base. Germline CDR1 is SGHNT and CDR2 is YYREEE (reference sequence). The CDR3: CASSSPGTVNYGYTF. DNA for the CDR3: TGTGCCAGCAGCTCTCCCGGGACAGTTAACTATGGCTACACCTTC.

V usage is TRBV28 and J usage is TRBJ2-1; TRBD2 matches 7 bases. The germline CDR1 and CDR2 sequences are MDHEN and SYDVKM. The CDR3 has 16 residues. Trimming at V came to 6 bases and at J to 3 bases, leaving 11 bases not matched to a gene. CDR3 bases: TGTGCCAGCAGCCACGCGACGGGAGGCAGCTACAATGAGCAGTTCTTC. It yields the protein CASSHATGGSYNEQFF.

This clone was seen a single time. CDR3 in amino acids: CASSQGGYVASGDTEAFF. DNA for the CDR3: TGCGCCAGCAGCCAAGGAGGGTATGTTGCCTCAGGGGACACTGAAGCTTTCTTT. The chain has TRBV4-1 and TRBJ1-1; D possibly corresponds to TRBD1 (6 bases). The CDR3 is 18 residues long. CDR1 and CDR2 from the germline V gene are MGHRA and YSYEKL. V lost 1 base and J lost 3, with 21 bases in between.

The CDR3 nucleotides are TGTGCCAGCAGCTTCGACAACACCGACTATGGCTACACCTTC. The encoded protein is CASSFDNTDYGYTF. The chain has TRBV7-8 and TRBJ1-2; D gene ambiguous. Germline assignment: CDR1 SGHVS and CDR2 FQNEAQ. V was trimmed by 3 bases and J by 3 bases, leaving 11 bases between them. The CDR3 loop spans 14 amino acids. The complete variable domain, with remaining parts taken from reference TRBV7-8 and TRBJ1-2, reads GAGVSQSPRYKVAKRGQDVALRCDPISGHVSLFWYQQALGQGPEFLTYFQNEAQLDKSGLPSDRFFAERPEGSVSTLKIQRTQQEDSAVYLCASSFDNTDYGYTFGSGTRLTVV.

This chain uses TRBV19 with TRBJ2-7; TRBD2 might be the D (6 bases). CDR1 and CDR2 from the germline V gene are LNHDA and SQIVND (reference sequence). Trimming removed 3 bases at V and 0 bases at J, with 9 bases between. The CDR3 consists of 14 residues. CDR3 sequence (DNA): TGTGCCAGTAGTATTGGTAGCGGCTCCTACGAGCAGTACTTC. Translated: CASSIGSGSYEQYF.

The CDR3, as DNA: TGTGCCAGCAGTTACTCACCCGGGGCTGGGGCCAACGTCCTGACTTTC. It yields the protein CASSYSPGAGANVLTF. J is TRBJ2-6 and V is TRBV6-5, with a weak D call TRBD2 (5 bases). This CDR3 has 16 residues. Per germline, CDR1 MNHEY and CDR2 SVGAGI. Trimming stripped 0 bases from V and 2 bases from J, with 8 bases between.

The J gene is TRBJ2-3, the V gene TRBV5-4; D may be TRBD2 (6 bases). Trimming left V 4 bases short and J 6 bases short, with 12 bases between. This CDR3 comprises 13 residues. CDR1 and CDR2 (germline): SGHNT, YYREEE (reference sequence). CDR3 coding DNA: TGTGCCAGCAGCACCGGACGGGGGGATACGCAGTATTTT. It encodes CASSTGRGDTQYF.

The V and J genes are TRBV9 and TRBJ2-3, with D maybe TRBD1 (6 bases). Trimming left V 3 bases short and J 3 bases short, with 11 bases between. The germline V gene has CDR1 SGDLS and CDR2 YYNGEE. The CDR3 has 14 residues. CDR3 residues: CASSARGGTDTQYF. In DNA form, the CDR3 reads TGTGCCAGCAGCGCCCGAGGGGGAACAGATACGCAGTATTTT.

This sequence joins TRBV4-1 and TRBJ2-2; weak D call: TRBD2 (6 bases). Deletions cut 4 bases from V and 5 bases from J, with 14 bases between. This CDR3 is 15 amino acids long. Germline loops: CDR1 MGHRA, CDR2 YSYEKL. In DNA, the CDR3 is TGCGCCAGCAGCCCAGTAGGAGGGAGGACCGGGGAGCTGTTTTTT. Translation gives CASSPVGGRTGELFF.

This chain joins TRBV6-5 and TRBJ2-3; 8 bases are shared with TRBD1. The junction had 4 bases not matched to a gene; V was cut back by 0 bases and J by 2 bases. This CDR3 contains 16 residues. Germline assignment: CDR1 MNHEY and CDR2 SVGAGI. The CDR3 bases are TGTGCCAGCAGTTACTCGAACAGGGGGTCCACAGATACGCAGTATTTT. Translation: CASSYSNRGSTDTQYF.

The chain couples TRBV4-3 to TRBJ1-6, with D unclear. The CDR3 is 13 amino acids. Germline CDR1 is LGHNA and CDR2 is YSLEER. Trimming pared 3 bases from V and 8 bases from J, leaving 8 bases between. In DNA, the CDR3 is TGCGCCAGCAGCCATACCCGGGATTCACCCCTCCACTTT. Translation gives CASSHTRDSPLHF.

This chain connects TRBV3-1 (or the pseudogene TRBV3-2) to TRBJ2-2, with 7 bases that match TRBD1. The CDR3 runs to 15 residues. CDR1 LGHDT and CDR2 YNNKEL come from the germline V gene (reference sequence). J gave up 4 bases and V 4 bases, and 6 bases lay outside the gene matches. CDR3 loop: CASSRRGQFTGELFF. The CDR3 DNA reads TGTGCCAGCAGCCGACGGGGACAGTTCACCGGGGAGCTGTTTTTT.